This TCR beta chain was obtained from a study of blood T cell repertoires in COVID-19. Across the whole study: PBMCs, B-cell-depleted T cells, or T cells provided the cDNA or gDNA that made up the material.

This study enrolled people aged about 18 to 95 from under 25 US geographic areas. Donors were grouped by their self-reported clinical history. The V gene lost 5 bases and the J gene lost 0 bases, with 11 bases spanning the gap. The germline gives CDR1 MDHEN, CDR2 SYDVKM. The CDR3 contains 15 residues. Measured with immunoSEQ multiplex PCR; TCRdb has only the in-frame clones, and not every one. The sample contains approximately 310,000 clones, 85% of which appear only once. This clonotype originated in a woman aged 25-40 years who had been exposed to COVID-19. Sequenced: PBMCs or T cells enriched from blood (not recorded which). The V call is TRBV28, the J call TRBJ2-4, with no clear D. CDR3 DNA: TGTGCCAGCAGTCTCCCCGGTTTAGCCAAAAACATTCAGTACTTC. Translation gives CASSLPGLAKNIQYF. Based on the CDR3 plus reference TRBV28 and TRBJ2-4, the full variable domain is DVKVTQSSRYLVKRTGEKVFLECVQDMDHENMFWYRQDPGLGLRLIYFSYDVKMKEKGDIPEGYSVSREKKERFSLILESASTNQTSMYLCASSLPGLAKNIQYFGAGTRLSVL.